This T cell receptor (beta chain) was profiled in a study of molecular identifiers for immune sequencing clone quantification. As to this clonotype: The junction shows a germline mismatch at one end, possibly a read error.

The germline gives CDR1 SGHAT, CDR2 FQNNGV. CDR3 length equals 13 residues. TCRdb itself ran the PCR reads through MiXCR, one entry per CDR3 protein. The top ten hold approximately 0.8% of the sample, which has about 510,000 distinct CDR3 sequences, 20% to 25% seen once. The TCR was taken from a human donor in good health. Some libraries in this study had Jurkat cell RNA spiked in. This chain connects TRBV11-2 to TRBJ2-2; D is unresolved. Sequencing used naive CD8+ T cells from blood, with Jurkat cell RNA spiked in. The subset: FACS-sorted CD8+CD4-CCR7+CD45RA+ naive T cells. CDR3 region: CASVGDHTWELFF. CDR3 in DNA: TGTGCCAGCGTTGGGGATCACACCTGGGAGCTGTTTTTT.